Below are 11 T cell receptor beta chains sequenced from a single sample in a study of metastatic and nonmetastatic thyroid tumors. TCRdb called clones again from the PCR reads with MiXCR. In the table there are fewer than 16,000 clones, 24% of which are singletons. No treatment had been given to any patient before thyroid surgery. The specimen sequenced was tumor tissue. These receptor sequences come from a female donor with papillary thyroid cancer or a benign thyroid nodule (not recorded which). Some clones in this sample may be carry-over from other donors' samples.

Relative to its sample, this clone is medium-sized. The genes are TRBV5-1 and TRBJ2-7; tentatively, D is TRBD2 (6 bases). Germline CDR1 SGHRS, CDR2 YFSETQ. V shed 0 bases and J shed 2 bases, with 21 bases lying between them. The CDR3 has 18 residues. CDR3 DNA sequence: TGCGCCAGCAGCTTGGGGGGTGCCCGACTAGGCTATACCTACGAGCAGTACTTC. Its translation: CASSLGGARLGYTYEQYF.

This clone appeared many times. The V gene is TRBV7-9, the J gene TRBJ1-1, with unresolved D. The CDR3 runs 12 residues. V was cut by 11 bases and J by 4 bases, with 14 bases left in between. Looked up from germline, CDR1 is SEHNR and CDR2 is FQNEAQ (reference sequence). CDR3 sequence: CASDVRTTEAFF. The CDR3 nucleotides read TGTGCCTCCGATGTGAGGACCACTGAAGCTTTCTTT.

This clone has a count of ten or more. The chain uses TRBV5-1 and TRBJ1-5, with D tentatively TRBD1 (6 bases). Trimming left V 0 bases short and J 3 bases short, with 10 bases between. Per the germline V gene, CDR1 is SGHRS and CDR2 is YFSETQ. The CDR3 runs to 15 residues. This CDR3 reads CASSLDGQPNQPQHF. In DNA, the CDR3 is TGCGCCAGCAGCTTGGACGGACAGCCCAATCAGCCCCAGCATTTT.

This clone has only a few counts. This may be a read error, as it is one base from a much larger clone. The same CDR3 is also encoded by other DNA sequences in this sample. The rearrangement uses TRBV15 and TRBJ1-5; 7 nucleotides line up with TRBD1. There are 15 residues in the CDR3. From germline, CDR1 is LNHNV and CDR2 YYDKDF (reference sequence). The CDR3 region has the DNA TGTGCCACCAGCCGGGACAGCCATAGCAGTCAGCCCCAGCACTTT. Amino acid sequence: CATSRDSHSSQPQHF.

The chain is built from TRBV10-3 and TRBJ1-1; tentative D call: TRBD1 (5 bases). The CDR3 extends over 13 amino acids. V shed 10 bases and J shed 5 bases, with 17 bases lying between them. Germline lookup yields CDR1 ENHRY and CDR2 SYGVKD. The CDR3 loop is CATWEGDGTEAFF. In DNA, the CDR3 is TGTGCCACCTGGGAAGGGGACGGTACTGAAGCTTTCTTT.

The table lists this clone with a few counts. Possible read error: a much larger clone is one base away. This chain links TRBV4-2 with TRBJ1-2; possibly TRBD1 for D (6 bases). Germline V gene lookup returns CDR1 LGHNA and CDR2 YNFKEQ. The CDR3 has 16 amino acids. CDR3 sequence reads: CAGSHDGPDSPYGYTF. CDR3 in DNA: TGTGCCGGCAGCCATGATGGCCCGGACAGTCCCTATGGCTACACCTTC.

There are a few counts of this clone. The chain has TRBV6-6 and TRBJ2-7; D not certain. Germline CDR1 and CDR2: MNHNY and SVGAGI (reference sequence). This CDR3 is built from 13 residues. The V end lost 3 bases, the J end lost 1 base, and 7 bases lay between the germline ends. CDR3 amino acids: CASSYAESYEQYF. The CDR3 region has the DNA TGTGCCAGCAGTTATGCAGAATCCTACGAGCAGTACTTC.

The table lists this clone with a count of one. The chain is built from TRBV20-1 and TRBJ2-1, with 9 positions matching TRBD2. Germline V lookup: CDR1 DFQATT, CDR2 SNEGSKA (reference sequence). The trim removed 5 bases at V and 0 bases at J, leaving 8 bases unmatched. This CDR3 has 16 residues. DNA for the CDR3: TGCAGTGCTCAGACTCGCGGGGGGGGCTCCTACAATGAGCAGTTCTTC. Amino acid sequence: CSAQTRGGGSYNEQFF.

This clone occurred many times. V and J are TRBV11-2 and TRBJ2-1, with unresolved D. V shed 4 bases and J shed 10 bases, with 17 bases lying between them. The CDR3 is 14 amino acids. From germline, CDR1 is SGHAT and CDR2 FQNNGV. Here the CDR3 reads CASSSPTKGWEQFF. The CDR3 DNA reads TGTGCCAGCAGCTCACCGACCAAAGGATGGGAGCAGTTCTTC. Combining the CDR3 with reference TRBV11-2 and TRBJ2-1 gives the whole variable domain EAGVAQSPRYKIIEKRQSVAFWCNPISGHATLYWYQQILGQGPKLLIQFQNNGVVDDSQLPKDRFSAERLKGVDSTLKIQPAKLEDSAVYLCASSSPTKGWEQFFGPGTRLTVL.

This clone was counted at least ten times. This rearrangement joins TRBV3-1 to TRBJ1-4; no definite D call. Germline CDR1 and CDR2: LGHDT and YNNKEL (reference sequence). The CDR3 has 12 amino acids. V lost 1 base to trimming and J lost 7 bases, with 4 bases between them. CDR3 protein: CASSQGSEKLFF. In nucleotides, the CDR3 is TGTGCCAGCAGCCAAGGGAGTGAAAAACTGTTTTTT.

The gene calls are TRBV6-5 and TRBJ2-1; D remains unclear. This CDR3 has 17 amino acids. The V gene lost 7 bases and the J gene lost 0 bases, with 19 bases spanning the gap. Germline loops: CDR1 MNHEY, CDR2 SVGAGI. CDR3: CASTPTVGSSSYNEQFF. The CDR3 nucleotides read TGTGCCAGCACCCCGACCGTGGGATCGAGCTCCTACAATGAGCAGTTCTTC.